Below are 10 T cell receptor beta chains sequenced from a single sample in a study of glioma-infiltrating T cells after dendritic cell vaccination. The method was immunoSEQ multiplex PCR; TCRdb's version includes in-frame clones alone and lacks a portion of them. Of fewer than 75,000 clones in the sample, more than 75% are singletons; the top ten hold about 8.1%. Time point reported: after dendritic cell vaccination, including at tumor progression/relapse. Sample: blood, taken after dendritic cell vaccination. The receptors shown here come from a human donor with glioblastoma.

The gene calls are TRBV7-6 and TRBJ2-5, with 9 bases lining up with TRBD1. The closer fit of TRBJ2-7 to the DNA end suggests the J call may be wrong. Germline V CDR1 and CDR2: SGHVS, FNYEAQ. This CDR3 has 15 residues. Here the CDR3 DNA reads TGTGCCAGCAGCTCCGGCGGGACAGGGCACTACGAGCAGTACTTC. This gives the protein CASSSGGTGHYEQYF.

This clone appeared a single time. The genes are TRBV5-4 and TRBJ2-1, with 12 nucleotides matching TRBD1. The CDR3 loop spans 15 amino acids. Germline V gene data show CDR1 as SGHNT and CDR2 as YYREEE (reference sequence). Unmatched junction bases numbered 7, after V lost 4 bases and J lost 8 bases. The CDR3 sequence is CASSEGQGAIDEQFF. The DNA of the CDR3 is TGTGCCAGCAGCGAGGGACAGGGGGCTATCGATGAGCAGTTCTTC.

The chain employs TRBV13 and TRBJ2-7; a possible D gene is TRBD1 (6 bases). The germline V gene has CDR1 PRHDT and CDR2 FYEKMQ (reference sequence). The CDR3 is 13 residues long. Trimming shortened V by 3 bases and J by 3 bases, and 9 bases separated the two germline ends. The CDR3 spells CASSFRTDYEQYF. CDR3 bases: TGTGCCAGCAGCTTTCGGACAGACTACGAGCAGTACTTC.

This chain connects TRBV7-6 to TRBJ2-5, with TRBD2 matching 8 bases. This CDR3 has 15 amino acids. The V and J ends lost 5 bases and 4 bases, in that order; junction bases with no gene match: 9. In germline, CDR1 is SGHVS, CDR2 FNYEAQ. Here the CDR3 DNA reads TGTGCCAGCAGCGAAGGAGCGGGGGCGGGAGAGACCCAGTACTTC. As protein: CASSEGAGAGETQYF.

The chain joins TRBV5-1 to TRBJ2-2; 15 nucleotides match TRBD2. Germline V gene data show CDR1 as SGHRS and CDR2 as YFSETQ. CDR3 length: 18 amino acids. V lost 4 bases to trimming and J lost 4 bases; unmatched junction nucleotides: 8. CDR3 residues: CASSLRGLAGGGTGELFF. The CDR3 DNA is TGCGCCAGCAGCCTACGAGGACTAGCGGGGGGGGGCACCGGGGAGCTGTTTTTT.

The J gene is TRBJ1-2, the V gene TRBV4-3; weak D call: TRBD1 (5 bases). The CDR3 totals 13 residues. V was shortened by 0 bases and J by 7 bases, with 9 bases between the two germline ends. Per the germline V gene, CDR1 is LGHNA and CDR2 is YSLEER. In DNA, the CDR3 is TGCGCCAGCAGCCAAGATCTGCAGGGTGGCTACACCTTC. Translation gives CASSQDLQGGYTF.

This chain joins TRBV9 and TRBJ1-1, with 11 nucleotides matching TRBD1. The CDR3 totals 16 residues. The germline gives CDR1 SGDLS, CDR2 YYNGEE. The junction had 5 bases not matched to a gene; V was cut back by 4 bases and J by 0 bases. CDR3 protein: CASSLGQGAMNTEAFF. CDR3 coding DNA: TGTGCCAGCAGCTTAGGACAGGGGGCCATGAACACTGAAGCTTTCTTT.

V usage is TRBV10-3 and J usage is TRBJ1-2; the D gene is possibly TRBD1 (6 bases). This CDR3 has 14 residues. The germline CDR1 and CDR2 sequences are ENHRY and SYGVKD. V was pared by 0 bases and J by 6 bases, with 11 bases between. The CDR3 DNA is TGTGCCATCAGTGAGTCCCCAGGGGATCATGGCTACACCTTC. Amino acid sequence: CAISESPGDHGYTF.

The J gene is TRBJ2-3, the V gene TRBV2; maybe TRBD2 (5 bases). This CDR3 comprises 15 residues. The ends were cut back, 4 bases at V and 2 bases at J, with 13 bases in the middle. CDR1 is SNHLY, CDR2 FYNNEI, per germline. CDR3: CASSVPSRDTDTQYF. CDR3 sequence (DNA): TGTGCCAGCAGTGTCCCTAGCCGAGACACAGATACGCAGTATTTT.

The gene calls are TRBV6-1 and TRBJ1-1; no firm D call. V was pared by 5 bases and J by 7 bases, with 5 bases between. The CDR3 is made up of 10 amino acids. Germline-derived CDR1 and CDR2 are MNHNS and SASEGT. CDR3 sequence (DNA): TGTGCCAGCAGTTCAGATGAAGCTTTCTTT. Residues: CASSSDEAFF.